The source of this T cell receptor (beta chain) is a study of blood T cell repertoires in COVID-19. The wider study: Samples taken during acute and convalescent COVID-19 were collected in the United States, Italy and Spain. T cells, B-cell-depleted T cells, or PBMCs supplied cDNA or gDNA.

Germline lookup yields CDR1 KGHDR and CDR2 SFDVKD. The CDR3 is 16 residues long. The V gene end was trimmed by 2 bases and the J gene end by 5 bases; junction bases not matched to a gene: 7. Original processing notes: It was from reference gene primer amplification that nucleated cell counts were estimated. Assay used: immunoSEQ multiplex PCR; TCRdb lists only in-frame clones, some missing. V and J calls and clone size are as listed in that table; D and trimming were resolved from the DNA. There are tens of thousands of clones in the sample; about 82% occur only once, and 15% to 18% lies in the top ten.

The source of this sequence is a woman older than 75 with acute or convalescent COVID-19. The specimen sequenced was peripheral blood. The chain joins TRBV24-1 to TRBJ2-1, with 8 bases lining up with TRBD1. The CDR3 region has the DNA TGTGCCACCAGTGATTCCGGACAGGGTTGGGACAATGAGCAGTTCTTC. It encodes CATSDSGQGWDNEQFF.